Shown below are 20 T cell receptor beta chains from a single sample sequenced in a study of T-cell memory formation after mild COVID-19. TCRdb reanalysed the 5' RACE reads using MiXCR and keeps one entry per CDR3 protein. The sample lists about 540,000 distinct CDR3 sequences; about a fifth were seen once. Source material: PBMCs or a T cell subset sorted from them (not recorded which). Receptors originate from an adult woman who had mild COVID-19 (a few samples of this study predate the infection). Cell type and time point are not known.

This clonotype was counted only a few times. Here the CDR3 DNA reads TGTGCCAGCAGTTACTCTGGGACCAACAATGAGCAGTTCTTC. Its protein is CASSYSGTNNEQFF. The V gene is TRBV6-6, the J gene TRBJ2-1, with D tentatively TRBD1 or TRBD2 (5 bases each). The length of the CDR3 is 14 residues. Germline V CDR1 and CDR2: MNHNY, SVGAGI (reference sequence). V was pared by 0 bases and J by 5 bases, with 8 bases between.

A few counts support this clonotype. The rearrangement uses TRBV29-1 and TRBJ2-3; 7 nucleotides line up with TRBD1. V dropped 5 bases and J dropped 6; count of bases not matched to a gene: 8. Germline-derived CDR1 and CDR2 are SQVTM and ANQGSEA. The CDR3 totals 13 residues. CDR3 residues: CSVRGQAADTQYF. In DNA, the CDR3 is TGCAGCGTTAGAGGACAGGCGGCGGATACGCAGTATTTT.

V is TRBV29-1 and J is TRBJ2-5, with a possible D match to TRBD2 (6 bases). Germline V CDR1 and CDR2: SQVTM, ANQGSEA. V shed 4 bases and J shed 5 bases, with 14 bases lying between them. The length of the CDR3 is 13 residues. As DNA, the CDR3 is TGCAGCGTTGTGCGCGGGGCAGGGGAGACCCAGTACTTC. Amino acids: CSVVRGAGETQYF.

This clonotype was seen just once. The V and J genes are TRBV19 and TRBJ2-1, with D possibly matching TRBD1 (6 bases). Germline V lookup: CDR1 LNHDA, CDR2 SQIVND (reference sequence). CDR3 size: 14 residues. V lost 8 bases to trimming and J lost 6 bases, with 17 bases between them. The CDR3 DNA reads TGTGCCAGTGTACCCAGGGGCCCAGGCAATGAGCAGTTCTTC. This codes for CASVPRGPGNEQFF. Supplemented by reference TRBV19 and TRBJ2-1, the full variable domain reads DGGITQSPKYLFRKEGQNVTLSCEQNLNHDAMYWYRQDPGQGLRLIYYSQIVNDFQKGDIAEGYSVSREKKESFPLTVTSAQKNPTAFYLCASVPRGPGNEQFFGPGTRLTVL.

This clonotype was counted only a few times. This chain connects TRBV25-1 to TRBJ1-2; maybe TRBD1 (6 bases). Trimming took off 5 bases at V and 10 bases at J, with 20 bases between the two ends. This CDR3 is built from 14 residues. Germline V lookup: CDR1 MGHDK, CDR2 SYGVNS. DNA of the CDR3: TGTGCCAGCAGTCCGGGACACCGCGGTCTGCTCTACACCTTC. It is translated as CASSPGHRGLLYTF.

The gene calls are TRBV5-1 and TRBJ2-3; 9 nucleotides align to TRBD2. With V trimmed by 6 bases and J by 2 bases, 13 bases remained unmatched. The CDR3 covers 17 residues. Germline CDR1 and CDR2: SGHRS and YFSETQ. The CDR3: CASTRRLAGPLTDTQYF. DNA for the CDR3: TGCGCCAGCACCCGGCGGCTAGCGGGGCCCCTCACAGATACGCAGTATTTT.

This clonotype was counted only a few times. The chain couples TRBV7-4 to TRBJ1-1; D is perhaps TRBD1 (6 bases). The germline V and J ends were trimmed by 8 bases and 10 bases, with 17 bases remaining between them. CDR3 size: 12 residues. Germline V CDR1 and CDR2: SGHVT, SQSDAQ. The CDR3 loop is CASRTDSLRAFF. CDR3 in DNA: TGTGCCAGCCGAACGGACAGTCTGAGAGCTTTCTTT.

The chain carries TRBV6-6 and TRBJ2-2, with D unclear. The germline CDR1 and CDR2 sequences are MNHNY and SVGAGI (reference sequence). This CDR3 region has 16 residues. Trimming stripped 2 bases from V and 1 base from J, with 11 bases between. The CDR3: CASSYTPYRNTGELFF. The CDR3 coding sequence is TGTGCCAGCAGTTACACGCCATACAGGAACACCGGGGAGCTGTTTTTT.

This clonotype was counted at least ten times. The rearrangement joins TRBV5-1 to TRBJ2-3; D not resolved. V was clipped by 0 bases and J by 4 bases, with 6 bases between them. The CDR3 covers 13 residues. Germline CDR1 SGHRS, CDR2 YFSETQ. CDR3 bases: TGCGCCAGCAGCTTGGTTCACTCAGATACGCAGTATTTT. This codes for CASSLVHSDTQYF. The whole variable domain, filled in from reference TRBV5-1 and TRBJ2-3, reads KAGVTQTPRYLIKTRGQQVTLSCSPISGHRSVSWYQQTPGQGLQFLFEYFSETQRNKGNFPGRFSGRQFSNSRSEMNVSTLELGDSALYLCASSLVHSDTQYFGPGTRLTVL.

J is TRBJ1-1 and V is TRBV6-2 or TRBV6-3, with a weak D call TRBD1 (5 bases). V shed 5 bases and J shed 1 base, with 14 bases lying between them. This CDR3 comprises 15 residues. Germline V gene lookup returns CDR1 MNHEY and CDR2 SVGEGT. The CDR3 DNA follows: TGTGCCAGCAGTAGTTACAGGTCAGGGAACACTGAAGCTTTCTTT. It translates to CASSSYRSGNTEAFF.

This clonotype was recorded a few times. The CDR3 sequence is CASSLNSGSDTQYF. As DNA, the CDR3 is TGTGCCAGCAGCTTAAATAGCGGGAGTGATACGCAGTATTTT. V gene TRBV7-6 combines with J gene TRBJ2-3, with 9 positions matching TRBD2. Trimming took 2 bases from V and 6 from J; bases not matched to a gene: 3. Germline V gene lookup returns CDR1 SGHVS and CDR2 FNYEAQ. The CDR3 extends over 14 amino acids. Complete variable domain (other parts from reference TRBV7-6 and TRBJ2-3): GAGVSQSPRYKVTKRGQDVALRCDPISGHVSLYWYRQALGQGPEFLTYFNYEAQQDKSGLPNDRFSAERPEGSISTLTIQRTEQRDSAMYRCASSLNSGSDTQYFGPGTRLTVL.

V is TRBV7-9 and J is TRBJ1-1; D unclear. Trimming shortened V by 7 bases and J by 2 bases, and 14 bases separated the two germline ends. CDR3 length equals 14 residues. Germline CDR1 reads SEHNR; CDR2 reads FQNEAQ (reference sequence). In nucleotides, the CDR3 is TGTGCCAGCACCCCGCCCGGACTAAACACTGAAGCTTTCTTT. Translating it yields CASTPPGLNTEAFF.

This clonotype has only a few counts. The genes are TRBV12-3 or TRBV12-4 and TRBJ2-3; D not certain. The CDR3 loop spans 13 amino acids. V lost 1 base to trimming and J lost 10 bases, with 12 bases between them. The CDR3 spells CASSLEGGIAQYF. DNA of the CDR3: TGTGCCAGCAGTTTAGAAGGCGGAATAGCGCAGTATTTT.

The J gene is TRBJ1-2, the V gene TRBV3-1; perhaps TRBD1 as D (6 bases). The CDR3 runs to 14 residues. Germline V CDR1 and CDR2: LGHDT, YNNKEL (reference sequence). V lost 4 bases, J lost 5 bases, and 14 bases lay in between. The CDR3: CASSREWTVYGYTF. CDR3 coding DNA: TGTGCCAGCAGCCGGGAATGGACAGTTTATGGCTACACCTTC.

This clonotype was detected a few times. V is TRBV24-1 and J is TRBJ2-3, with 7 bases fitting TRBD2. Germline values: CDR1 KGHDR, CDR2 SFDVKD. CDR3 length: 16 residues. Trimming removed 4 bases from V and 2 bases from J; junction bases left unmatched: 8. This chain's CDR3 is CATSDLSGAPTDTQYF. DNA for the CDR3: TGTGCCACCAGTGACCTGAGCGGGGCCCCCACAGATACGCAGTATTTT.

V gene TRBV24-1 combines with J gene TRBJ2-2, with D unclear. V shed 3 bases and J shed 5 bases, with 9 bases lying between them. This CDR3 has 14 residues. Germline V CDR1 and CDR2: KGHDR, SFDVKD. CDR3 bases: TGTGCCACCAGTGATCACACCGTTACCGGGGAGCTGTTTTTT. This gives the protein CATSDHTVTGELFF.

The J gene is TRBJ1-2, the V gene TRBV3-1; 9 bases map to TRBD1. This CDR3 spans 13 amino acids. Germline CDR1 is LGHDT and CDR2 is YNNKEL (reference sequence). Trimming removed 3 bases from V and 8 bases from J; junction bases left unmatched: 4. CDR3 amino acids: CASSQETGGGYTF. CDR3 nucleotides: TGTGCCAGCAGCCAGGAGACAGGGGGAGGCTACACCTTC.

The rearrangement joins TRBV5-1 to TRBJ2-3; 13 bases are shared with TRBD2. Germline CDR1 SGHRS, CDR2 YFSETQ. V was clipped by 8 bases and J by 3 bases; unmatched bases: 6. The CDR3 runs 15 residues. CDR3: CASGPGLAGTDTQYF. In DNA form, the CDR3 reads TGCGCCAGTGGGCCGGGACTAGCGGGAACAGATACGCAGTATTTT. Supplemented by reference TRBV5-1 and TRBJ2-3, the full variable domain reads KAGVTQTPRYLIKTRGQQVTLSCSPISGHRSVSWYQQTPGQGLQFLFEYFSETQRNKGNFPGRFSGRQFSNSRSEMNVSTLELGDSALYLCASGPGLAGTDTQYFGPGTRLTVL.

V gene TRBV5-4 combines with J gene TRBJ2-1, with a possible D match to TRBD2 (6 bases). CDR3 size: 15 residues. Germline V lookup: CDR1 SGHNT, CDR2 YYREEE (reference sequence). V was trimmed by 3 bases and J by 8 bases, leaving 18 bases between them. CDR3 sequence: CASSSGGGASDEQFF. The CDR3 bases are TGTGCCAGCAGCTCCGGAGGCGGGGCGAGCGATGAGCAGTTCTTC.

The J gene is TRBJ2-7, the V gene TRBV20-1; 15 bases match TRBD2. This CDR3 comprises 16 residues. The germline gives CDR1 DFQATT, CDR2 SNEGSKA (reference sequence). The V gene end was trimmed by 0 bases and the J gene end by 6 bases; junction bases not matched to a gene: 6. The CDR3 loop reads CSARESAGLAGGEQYF. The DNA for the CDR3 is TGCAGTGCTAGAGAATCTGCGGGACTAGCGGGGGGCGAGCAGTACTTC.